This T cell receptor (beta chain) was recorded in a study of T cell clones after liver transplantation. The overall study: Subjects received no induction therapy and standard immunosuppression until randomization at 12-24 months post-transplant. Points from the study as a whole: A larger donor-reactive than third-party decline suggested partial antigen-specific deletion. Low donor cell numbers restricted donor-reactive repertoire measurement in a couple of subjects.

Method: immunoSEQ multiplex PCR; TCRdb's copy keeps in-frame clones and lacks some. The sample gives 9,500 to 15,000 clones, less than 85% of which show up once; around 33% is in the top ten. This clone counts as medium-sized (0.01 to 0.1%). No antigen is known for it. The CDR3 covers 16 residues. Looked up from germline, CDR1 is MDHEN and CDR2 is SYDVKM. Trimming shortened V by 6 bases and J by 2 bases, and 20 bases separated the two germline ends. The chain uses TRBV28 and TRBJ2-7; a possible D gene is TRBD2 (5 bases). The clonotype was recovered from a human patient who received a liver transplant. Among the T cells, some may be from the graft donor. The specimen comprised CD8+ T cells from blood, sampled at the 22-month timepoint. The CDR3 region has the DNA TGTGCCAGCAGCCTTATCGGGGATCCCTTGCCCTACGAGCAGTACTTC. Amino acid sequence: CASSLIGDPLPYEQYF.